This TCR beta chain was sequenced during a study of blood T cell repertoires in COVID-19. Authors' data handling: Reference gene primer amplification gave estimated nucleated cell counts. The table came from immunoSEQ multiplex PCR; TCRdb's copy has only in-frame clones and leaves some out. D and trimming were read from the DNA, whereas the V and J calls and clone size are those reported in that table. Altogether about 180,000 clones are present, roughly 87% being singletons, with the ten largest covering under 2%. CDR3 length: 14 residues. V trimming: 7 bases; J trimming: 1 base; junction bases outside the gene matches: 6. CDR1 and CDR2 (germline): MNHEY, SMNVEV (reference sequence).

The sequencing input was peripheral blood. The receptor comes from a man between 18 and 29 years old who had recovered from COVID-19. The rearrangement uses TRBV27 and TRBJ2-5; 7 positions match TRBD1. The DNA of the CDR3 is TGTGCCAGCAAGGGGGCTCTAGGCCAAGAGACCCAGTACTTC. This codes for CASKGALGQETQYF.